Here is one T cell receptor beta chain with its context. This sample stems from a study of cytomegalovirus exposure and HLA in healthy donors. Researchers ran the PCR with 60 Vbeta and 13 Jbeta primers. Data came from immunoSEQ multiplex PCR; TCRdb stores just in-frame clones and leaves some out. The sample consists of 150,000 to 200,000 clones, around 62% of them appearing once. The germline V gene has CDR1 SNHLY and CDR2 FYNNEI. V dropped 7 bases and J dropped 3; count of bases not matched to a gene: 12. CDR3 size: 17 residues. The gene calls are TRBV2 and TRBJ2-3, with 11 bases fitting TRBD2. The sample taken for sequencing was PBMCs. This receptor was taken from a man aged 35 to 55 in good health and CMV-seronegative. DNA of the CDR3: TGTGCCAGCACCCCCGGCGTGGGACTAGCGGCAACAGATACGCAGTATTTT. This encodes CASTPGVGLAATDTQYF. Looking up the rest from reference TRBV2 and TRBJ2-3 gives the full variable domain: EPEVTQTPSHQVTQMGQEVILRCVPISNHLYFYWYRQILGQKVEFLVSFYNNEISEKSEIFDDQFSVERPDGSNFTLKIRSTKLEDSAMYFCASTPGVGLAATDTQYFGPGTRLTVL.